This TCR beta chain was sequenced during a study of technical replicates of blood from a handful of donors. V was clipped by 3 bases and J by 6 bases, with 14 bases between them. The CDR3 loop spans 14 amino acids. Germline values: CDR1 SEHNR, CDR2 FQNEAQ (reference sequence). Profiled with immunoSEQ multiplex PCR; TCRdb holds only in-frame clones, not every one. The table has approximately 74,000 clones, 95% to 98% seen once. The clonotype was recovered from a human donor in good health. The chain combines TRBV7-9 with TRBJ1-1; D perhaps matches TRBD1 (5 bases). The source material was T cells isolated from PBMCs. CDR3 protein: CASSFLAGGAEAFF. The CDR3 DNA follows: TGTGCCAGCAGCTTTCTGGCGGGAGGGGCTGAAGCTTTCTTT. Together with reference TRBV7-9 and TRBJ1-1, the CDR3 gives the full variable domain: DTGVSQNPRHKITKRGQNVTFRCDPISEHNRLYWYRQTLGQGPEFLTYFQNEAQLEKSRLLSDRFSAERPKGSFSTLEIQRTEQGDSAMYLCASSFLAGGAEAFFGQGTRLTVV.